A selection of T cell receptor beta chains follows, all from one sample in a study of blood T cell repertoires in COVID-19. The repertoire was sequenced with immunoSEQ multiplex PCR; TCRdb's copy has only in-frame clones and lacks some. The top ten clones hold 5.5% to 8% of a sample with 55,000 or so clones, 90% of them seen once. The source material was peripheral blood. The receptors originated from a middle-aged man with acute or convalescent COVID-19. Both conserved end residues are part of each CDR3. Each record gives: J gene, clone size, V gene, D gene, CDR3 protein, CDR3 DNA. A D gene is named only where the DNA matches it firmly. Only part of the rows carry a size: once, few, many, or a class if the clone is expanded.

>TRBJ2-2|.|TRBV15|TRBD2
CATSRDNPGGGTTVNTGELFF
TGTGCCACCAGCAGAGATAACCCGGGGGGGGGAACCACGGTGAACACCGGGGAGCTGTTTTTT
>TRBJ2-3|.|TRBV19|.
CASSMGLSGRGTDTQYF
TGTGCCAGTAGTATGGGACTTTCCGGGAGAGGCACAGATACGCAGTATTTT
>TRBJ1-4|.|TRBV19|.
CASRRDRVGEKLFF
TGTGCCAGTAGGCGGGATCGAGTGGGGGAAAAACTGTTTTTT
>TRBJ2-2|.|TRBV2|.
CASSSKRTANTGELFF
TGTGCCAGCAGTTCAAAAAGGACAGCAAACACCGGGGAGCTGTTTTTT
>TRBJ2-4|.|TRBV6-5|TRBD2
CASGGAGGNIQYF
TGTGCCTCCGGAGGGGCGGGAGGGAACATTCAGTACTTC
>TRBJ2-1|.|TRBV6-5|.
CASSLDSDNEQFF
TGTGCCAGCAGCTTGGACTCAGACAATGAGCAGTTCTTC
>TRBJ2-7|.|TRBV11-2|.
CASSLGLTRAYEQYF
TGTGCCAGCAGCTTGGGACTGACCCGAGCCTACGAGCAGTACTTC
>TRBJ1-1|.|TRBV5-4|TRBD1
CASSLPHRGGGTEAFF
TGTGCCAGCAGCTTGCCCCACAGGGGCGGAGGCACTGAAGCTTTCTTT
>TRBJ2-7|.|TRBV7-9|.
CASSLIGGIPYEQYF
TGTGCCAGCAGCTTAATCGGCGGGATCCCCTACGAGCAGTACTTC
>TRBJ1-2|.|TRBV18|.
CASSPSADGYTF
TGTGCCAGCTCCCCGAGCGCGGATGGCTACACCTTC
>TRBJ1-5|.|TRBV24-1|.
CATSDRTANSNQPQHF
TGTGCCACCAGTGATCGGACAGCTAATAGCAATCAGCCCCAGCATTTT
>TRBJ2-3|.|TRBV30|TRBD2
CACSSHGLAGQDTQYF
TGTGCCTGTAGCAGTCATGGACTAGCGGGACAAGATACGCAGTATTTT
>TRBJ1-1|once|TRBV2|.
CARHRRANTEAFF
TGTGCCAGACACAGGAGGGCGAACACTGAAGCTTTCTTT
>TRBJ2-6|.|TRBV6-5|.
CASVGAGGANVLTF
TGTGCCAGCGTGGGGGCGGGCGGGGCCAACGTCCTGACTTTC
>TRBJ2-1|.|TRBV30|TRBD1
CAWSVGQGAHEQFF
TGTGCCTGGAGTGTCGGGCAGGGGGCGCATGAGCAGTTCTTC
>TRBJ2-5|once|TRBV14|.
CASSTGVKAGRETQYF
TGTGCCAGCAGCACTGGGGTCAAGGCGGGACGGGAGACCCAGTACTTC